The clone carrying this TCR beta chain appeared many times. Its antigen is unidentified. The sample is drawn from a study of CD8+CD57+ T cells in acquired aplastic anemia. Overall study: Mean yield of DNA from sorted CD4+ and CD8+ cells was 2.5 to 4 ug.

Trimming took off 1 base at V and 5 bases at J, with 18 bases between the two ends. The CDR3 covers 16 residues. Per the germline V gene, CDR1 is LGHNA and CDR2 is YNFKEQ. Broader study findings: Patients and controls had CD8+ Simpson's diversity values that were not significantly distinct.

Patients chosen for sequencing had shown CD8+CD57+ cell expansion by flow cytometry. Profiling that covered TCR beta VDJ and CDR3 relied on genomic DNA as its template. One entry per CDR3 protein results from TCRdb running MiXCR on the reads. The sample has a few hundred thousand distinct CDR3 sequences, roughly 61% seen once. The gene calls are TRBV4-2 and TRBJ2-7; either TRBD1 or TRBD2 may supply D (5 bases each). The receptor comes from a human donor with aplastic anemia. Source material: sorted CD4+, CD8+, or CD8+CD57+ T cells (not recorded which) from PBMCs. In DNA, the CDR3 is TGTGCCAGCAGCCAAGGAGAGGGGTCGGGTAAAAACGAGCAGTACTTC. Encoded protein: CASSQGEGSGKNEQYF.